This T cell receptor beta chain is drawn from a study of OX40 agonist ivuxolimab in advanced cancers. The repertoire was sequenced with immunoSEQ multiplex PCR; TCRdb's copy has only in-frame clones and lacks some. The sample yields some 100,000 clones, 84% seen once. Germline V gene lookup returns CDR1 MDHEN and CDR2 SYDVKM. This CDR3 comprises 13 residues. With 7 bases removed from V and 8 bases from J, the gap between germline ends came to 14 bases. The sequences come from CD4+ or CD8+ T cells sorted from blood, collected in a trial of the OX40 agonist ivuxolimab. The TCR sequence derives from an adult with an advanced solid tumor such as melanoma, head and neck, liver or kidney cancer. The V and J genes are TRBV28 and TRBJ1-4, with D possibly matching TRBD1 (6 bases). CDR3 sequence: CASNPGDWEKLFF. CDR3 sequence (DNA): TGTGCCAGCAATCCAGGGGATTGGGAAAAACTGTTTTTT.